This T cell receptor beta chain was obtained from a study of blood T cell repertoires in COVID-19. Study at large: The United States, Italy and Spain were the sources of the acute and convalescent COVID-19 samples. T cells, B-cell-depleted T cells, or PBMCs supplied cDNA or gDNA.

In germline, CDR1 is LGHDT, CDR2 YNNKEL (reference sequence). The CDR3 consists of 15 residues. With 4 bases removed from V and 4 bases from J, the gap between germline ends came to 16 bases. Per the original methods: Counts of nucleated cells, estimated from reference gene primer amplification, were obtained. Using immunoSEQ multiplex PCR, the repertoire was profiled, and TCRdb retains in-frame clones only, with some absent. V and J calls and clone size are those listed in that table; D and trimming were worked out from the DNA. This table has 93,000 or so clones, over 85% appearing once. The TCR comes from a woman older than 75 in a cohort sampled during active COVID-19. The sequenced sample consisted of peripheral blood. J is TRBJ1-2 and V is TRBV3-1 (or the pseudogene TRBV3-2), with D unresolved. CDR3 in DNA: TGTGCCAGCAGCCCCCGTCGGGAGGCCGTCTATGGCTACACCTTC. It specifies CASSPRREAVYGYTF.